Here is one T cell receptor (beta chain) with its context. Its antigen remains unknown. V lost 4 bases and J lost 6; bases outside the gene matches: 9. The CDR3 is made up of 14 amino acids. CDR1 is SGHRS and CDR2 is YFSETQ in the germline V gene. This sample stems from a study of a mutant IDH1 vaccine in newly diagnosed glioma. Study-wide background: Patients under treatment included approximately 62% males and about 38% females and had a mean age of around 37 years. Visit V13 took place at week 47, and visit V12 happened at week 35.

The repertoire was sequenced with immunoSEQ multiplex PCR; TCRdb's copy has only in-frame clones and lacks some. Altogether 31,000 or so clones are present, roughly 80% being singletons, with the ten largest covering approximately 15%. Sample time point: week 35, safety follow-up. Vaccination used 300 ug of mutant IDH1 20-mer peptide per dose, with topical imiquimod. The sequenced sample was PBMCs, obtained from a glioma patient whose treatment included an IDH1 peptide vaccine. The clonotype was recovered from a man younger than 45 with glioma. V gene TRBV5-1 combines with J gene TRBJ2-7, with TRBD2 matching 8 bases. The CDR3 sequence: CASSTSGTSFEQYF. CDR3 in DNA: TGCGCCAGCAGCACCTCCGGGACTAGTTTCGAGCAGTACTTC.